The rows below give T cell receptor beta chains drawn from one sample of a study of T cell responses to AZD1222 COVID-19 vaccine. Profiled with immunoSEQ multiplex PCR; TCRdb holds only in-frame clones, not every one. The data show 130,000 or so clones, over 90% seen once. This specimen consisted of peripheral blood, obtained on day 0 of AZD1222 vaccination. The receptors shown here come from an adult in good health. Both conserved end residues are part of each CDR3. D genes are given only for firm matches. Only part of the rows carry a size: once, few, many, or a class if the clone is expanded.

j_call d_call clone_size v_call cdr3_length cdr3_nt cdr3_aa
TRBJ2-7 TRBD2 NA TRBV11-2 17 TGTGCCAGCAGCTTAGCTAGTGGGACTAGCGGGAGAAACGAGCAGTACTTC CASSLASGTSGRNEQYF
TRBJ1-5 NA NA TRBV28 15 TGTGCCAGCAGTTTTGGGGTTGTGCGCAATCAGCCCCAGCATTTT CASSFGVVRNQPQHF
TRBJ1-6 TRBD1 NA TRBV27 13 TGTGCCAGCAGTTTACGGACAGGGCTCCCCCTCCACTTT CASSLRTGLPLHF
TRBJ2-6 NA NA TRBV7-9 19 TGTGCCAGCAGCTTAGGGTATGGAGGGGAAGGCTCTGGGGCCAACGTCCTGACTTTC CASSLGYGGEGSGANVLTF
TRBJ1-5 NA NA TRBV4-1 14 TGCGCCAGCAGCCAAGACTCCAGGACAGACGCCCAGCATTTT CASSQDSRTDAQHF
TRBJ1-4 TRBD1 NA TRBV19 15 TGTGCCAGTACCAGGGACAGGGGTACTAATGAAAAACTGTTTTTT CASTRDRGTNEKLFF
TRBJ2-7 TRBD2 NA TRBV19 18 TGTGCCAGTAGTAAAGGACTAGCGGGCCAACCTTACTCCTACGAGCAGTACTTC CASSKGLAGQPYSYEQYF
TRBJ2-3 TRBD2 once TRBV4-2 19 TGTGCCAGCAGCCAAGATCCACCGGCTCTAGCGGGAAGCACAGATACGCAGTATTTT CASSQDPPALAGSTDTQYF
TRBJ2-1 NA NA TRBV2 22 TGTGCCAGCAGCCGCATGCCTAGCGTTAAGACTTTCGAGGGGGGCTCCTACAATGAGCAGTTCTTC CASSRMPSVKTFEGGSYNEQFF
TRBJ2-1 TRBD1 NA TRBV18 16 TGTGCCAGCTCACCACCCGGGACAGGGCCTTACAATGAGCAGTTCTTC CASSPPGTGPYNEQFF
TRBJ1-4 NA NA TRBV4-1 15 TGCGCCAGCAGCCAAGGGGGATTCGGGGGTGAAAAACTGTTTTTT CASSQGGFGGEKLFF
TRBJ1-5 NA NA TRBV27 12 TGTGCCAGCAGTTTCCTGGGGCAGCCCCAGCATTTT CASSFLGQPQHF
TRBJ2-3 NA NA TRBV4-1 11 TGCGCCAGCAGCCTCGCCGATACGCAGTATTTT CASSLADTQYF
TRBJ2-7 NA NA TRBV9 15 TGTGCCAGCAGCGTAGAGGGTGGGAGCCCCTACGAGCAGTACTTC CASSVEGGSPYEQYF
TRBJ1-2 TRBD1 NA TRBV5-4 17 TGTGCCAGCAGCTCCCTAACCGGGACAGGGGGCGGCTATGGCTACACCTTC CASSSLTGTGGGYGYTF
TRBJ1-4 NA NA TRBV15 13 TGTGCCACCAGCAGAGGCAGGGGAGAAAAACTGTTTTTT CATSRGRGEKLFF
TRBJ2-3 NA NA TRBV24-1 16 TGTGCCACCAGTGATCCTTCAGGGGGGGGCCAAGATACGCAGTATTTT CATSDPSGGGQDTQYF
TRBJ1-6 NA NA TRBV6-5 12 TGTGCCAGCAGGGCCCTTAATTCACCCCTCCACTTT CASRALNSPLHF
TRBJ2-1 TRBD2 NA TRBV9 16 TGTGCCAGCAGCGTAGGTGCTAGCGGTCCCTACAATGAGCAGTTCTTC CASSVGASGPYNEQFF
TRBJ1-2 NA NA TRBV6-5 14 TGTGCCAGCAGTTACGCCGTGGGGAACTATGGCTACACCTTC CASSYAVGNYGYTF
TRBJ2-2 NA NA TRBV10-2 14 TGCGCCAGCAGTCGGGACATAATCACCGGGGAGCTGTTTTTT CASSRDIITGELFF
TRBJ2-3 NA NA TRBV7-2 15 TGTGCCAGCAGCCCCTCGGTAGTTATAACAGATACGCAGTATTTT CASSPSVVITDTQYF
TRBJ1-2 NA NA TRBV15 14 TGTGCCACCAGCAGAGATCGAGGGAACTATGGCTACACCTTC CATSRDRGNYGYTF
TRBJ2-2 TRBD2 NA TRBV28 20 TGTGCCAGCAGTCCGCCCGGGCTAGCGGGAATGAAGGCGAACACCGGGGAGCTGTTTTTT CASSPPGLAGMKANTGELFF
TRBJ1-4 NA NA TRBV18 14 TGTGCCAGCTCAGAGGTTGCAACTAATGAAAAACTGTTTTTT CASSEVATNEKLFF
TRBJ2-7 TRBD1 NA TRBV7-9 16 TGTGCCAGCAGCTTAGGTGGGGGACAGGGGTCCTACGAGCAGTACTTC CASSLGGGQGSYEQYF
TRBJ1-2 NA NA TRBV7-8 14 TGTGCCAGCAGCTTAGTTTTCTCTAACTATGGCTACACCTTC CASSLVFSNYGYTF
TRBJ2-3 NA NA TRBV28 14 TGTGCCAGCAGTTTTTTGTCAGGGACAGATACGCAGTATTTT CASSFLSGTDTQYF
TRBJ1-5 NA NA TRBV6-5 13 TGTGCCAGCATTCAGGGTGGCAATCAGCCCCAGCATTTT CASIQGGNQPQHF
TRBJ1-1 NA NA TRBV10-2 15 TGCGCCAGCAGCCTGGGGAGGGAGCTGAACACTGAAGCTTTCTTT CASSLGRELNTEAFF
TRBJ2-7 NA NA TRBV4-1 14 TGCGCCAGCAGACCAGGGATTTTTGGCTACGAGCAGTACTTC CASRPGIFGYEQYF
TRBJ1-6 NA NA TRBV7-8 16 TGTGCCAGCAGCTCCCCCGAACACATTTATAATTCACCCCTCCACTTT CASSSPEHIYNSPLHF
TRBJ1-2 NA NA TRBV6-5 13 TGTGCCAGCCGCTTAACAGGGAATAATGGCTACACCTTC CASRLTGNNGYTF
TRBJ2-2 NA NA TRBV9 15 TGTGCCAGCAGCGTAGGGGGGTTGAACACCGGGGAGCTGTTTTTT CASSVGGLNTGELFF
TRBJ2-2 NA NA TRBV28 17 TGTGCCAGCAGTTTATACCGGACACCTTTGAACACCGGGGAGCTGTTTTTT CASSLYRTPLNTGELFF
TRBJ1-1 NA NA TRBV7-3 15 TGTGCCAGCAGCTTAATTGCCATTGGAGTCTCTGAAGCTTTCTTT CASSLIAIGVSEAFF
TRBJ2-7 NA once TRBV6-6 14 TGTGCCAGCAGTTTAGCGGCAAACTCCTACGAGCAGTACTTC CASSLAANSYEQYF
TRBJ2-7 NA NA TRBV4-2 13 TGTGCCAGCAGCCAAGACCACGCCTACGAGCAGTACTTC CASSQDHAYEQYF
TRBJ2-1 NA NA TRBV12-5 18 TGTGCTAGTGGTTTGGTACTGGACGGGACTGTCGGGCGGAATGAGCAGTTCTTC CASGLVLDGTVGRNEQFF
TRBJ1-5 NA NA TRBV6-2/TRBV6-3 15 TGCGCCAGCAGCCCCATGGAAGGGAGGTCTCAGCCCCAGCATTTT CASSPMEGRSQPQHF
TRBJ1-1 NA once TRBV28 16 TGTGCCAGCAGTTTAGTTGTGGGGGGGTTGAACACTGAAGCTTTCTTT CASSLVVGGLNTEAFF
TRBJ2-7 NA NA TRBV10-2 14 TGCGCCAGCAGTGAAAGGGGACCCGCCTACGAGCAGTACTTC CASSERGPAYEQYF
TRBJ2-1 TRBD2 NA TRBV24-1 16 TGTGCCACCAGTGAGAGTGGCGGGAGGGCCCTCAATGAGCAGTTCTTC CATSESGGRALNEQFF
TRBJ2-3 NA once TRBV3-1/TRBV3-2 13 TGTGCCAGCAGCCAAGATGGGAGAGATACGCAGTATTTT CASSQDGRDTQYF
TRBJ2-1 NA NA TRBV3-1/TRBV3-2 17 TGTGCCAGCAGCCGCTTGGGGGGCGGGAGCTCCTACAATGAGCAGTTCTTC CASSRLGGGSSYNEQFF
TRBJ2-7 NA NA TRBV11-2 15 TGTGCCAGCAGCTTAGGGCTATCCAACCCTTACGAGCAGTACTTC CASSLGLSNPYEQYF
TRBJ1-2 NA NA TRBV4-2 15 TGTGCCAGCAGCCCAAATACGGGGGCCAACTATGGCTACACCTTC CASSPNTGANYGYTF
TRBJ2-2 NA NA TRBV28 13 TGTGCCAGCAGTTTAGGTAGATCCGGGGAGCTGTTTTTT CASSLGRSGELFF
TRBJ1-2 NA once TRBV27 15 TGTGCCAGCAGTCCTTCCAGGGAGCGGGGTAATGGCTACACCTTC CASSPSRERGNGYTF
TRBJ1-3 NA NA TRBV28 14 TGTGCCACCGAGCGACAGAGCTCTGGAAACACCATATATTTT CATERQSSGNTIYF
TRBJ2-1 TRBD2 NA TRBV9 13 TGTGCCAGCAGCGTAGGCCTAGCGGGTGAGCAGTTCTTC CASSVGLAGEQFF